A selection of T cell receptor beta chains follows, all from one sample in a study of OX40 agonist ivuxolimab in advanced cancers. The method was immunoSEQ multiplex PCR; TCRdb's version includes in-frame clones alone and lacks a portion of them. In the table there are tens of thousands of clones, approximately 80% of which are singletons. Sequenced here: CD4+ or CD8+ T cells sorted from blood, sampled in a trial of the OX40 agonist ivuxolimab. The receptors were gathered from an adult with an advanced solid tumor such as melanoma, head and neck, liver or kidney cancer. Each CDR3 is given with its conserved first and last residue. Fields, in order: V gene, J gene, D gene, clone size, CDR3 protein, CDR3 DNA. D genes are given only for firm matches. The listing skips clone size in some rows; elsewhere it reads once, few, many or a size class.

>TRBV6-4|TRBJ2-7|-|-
CASFSRTYEQYF
TGTGCCAGCTTCAGCAGGACCTACGAGCAGTACTTC
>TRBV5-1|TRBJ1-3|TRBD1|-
CASSPGTGASNTIYF
TGCGCCAGCAGTCCCGGGACAGGGGCTTCAAACACCATATATTTT
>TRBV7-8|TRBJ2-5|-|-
CASRPTSQETQYF
TGTGCCAGCAGACCAACTAGCCAAGAGACCCAGTACTTC
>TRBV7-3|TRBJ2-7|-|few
CASSLGGPTYEQYF
TGTGCCAGCAGCTTAGGCGGCCCCACCTACGAGCAGTACTTC
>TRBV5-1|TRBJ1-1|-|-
CASSLAEGTAFF
TGCGCCAGCAGCTTGGCGGAGGGGACGGCTTTCTTT
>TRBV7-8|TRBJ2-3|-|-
CASSLAFAGGQDTQYF
TGTGCCAGCAGCTTAGCGTTTGCGGGCGGCCAGGATACGCAGTATTTT
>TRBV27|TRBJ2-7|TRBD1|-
CASRGDRGRYEQYF
TGTGCCAGCAGGGGGGACAGGGGGCGATACGAGCAGTACTTC
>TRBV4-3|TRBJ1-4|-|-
CASSQDWLTNEKLFF
TGCGCCAGCAGCCAAGATTGGTTAACTAATGAAAAACTGTTTTTT
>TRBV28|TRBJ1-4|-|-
CASSSLGGLGGKLFF
TGTGCCAGCAGTTCTCTCGGAGGCCTCGGCGGAAAACTGTTTTTT
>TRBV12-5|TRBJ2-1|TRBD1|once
CASAQGTASYNEQFF
TGTGCTAGTGCCCAAGGGACAGCCTCTTACAATGAGCAGTTCTTC
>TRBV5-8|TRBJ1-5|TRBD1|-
CASSQRTGGFQPQHF
TGTGCCAGCAGCCAACGGACAGGGGGCTTTCAGCCCCAGCATTTT
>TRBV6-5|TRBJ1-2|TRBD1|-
CASSYRQGDGGYTF
TGTGCCAGCAGTTACCGACAGGGAGATGGCGGCTACACCTTC
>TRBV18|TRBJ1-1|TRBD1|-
CASSQPGTGMGFF
TGTGCCAGCTCTCAACCCGGGACAGGGATGGGTTTCTTT
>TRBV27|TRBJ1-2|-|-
CASSRSRDYGYTF
TGTGCCAGCAGTCGAAGCAGGGACTATGGCTACACCTTC
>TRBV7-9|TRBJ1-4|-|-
CASSPGTGREKLFF
TGTGCCAGCAGTCCTGGCACAGGGCGCGAAAAACTGTTTTTT
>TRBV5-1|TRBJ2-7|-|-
CASSLQGPWYEQYF
TGCGCCAGCAGCTTGCAGGGTCCTTGGTACGAGCAGTACTTC
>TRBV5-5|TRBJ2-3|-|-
CASSLPQRDTQYF
TGTGCCAGCAGCTTGCCGCAAAGGGATACGCAGTATTTT
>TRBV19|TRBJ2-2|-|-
CASSIWGAGELFF
TGTGCCAGTAGTATTTGGGGAGCCGGGGAGCTGTTTTTT